In its sample, the clone carrying this TCR beta chain ranks as medium-sized. Its antigen is not identified. MiXCR was used by TCRdb to re-call the PCR reads. The data hold about 15,000 clones, with 20% to 30% observed a single time. The sample is drawn from a study of metastatic and nonmetastatic thyroid tumors. Findings of the study overall: The study reportedly found significantly higher TCR beta diversity in malignant thyroid tumors than benign nodules, in blood and tumor.

Treatment of any kind had been given to no patient before thyroid surgery. The source material was tumor tissue. This sequence was found in a female donor with papillary thyroid cancer or a benign thyroid nodule (not recorded which). Some clones in this sample may be carry-over from other donors' samples.

For the CDR3, the DNA is TGTGCCAGCAGGACACAGGGCGACTATGGCTACACCTTC. Its translation: CASRTQGDYGYTF. This rearrangement joins TRBV28 to TRBJ1-2; the D gene is possibly TRBD1 (6 bases). Germline CDR1 and CDR2: MDHEN and SYDVKM. Between the trimmed V and J ends, which lost 6 bases and 3 bases, there was a span of 11 bases. This CDR3 is built from 13 residues.